The rows below give T cell receptor beta chains drawn from one sample of a study of blood T cells in healthy people across ages. TCRdb re-called the 5' RACE reads through MiXCR, storing one row per CDR3 protein. The data contain about 1,800,000 distinct CDR3 sequences, roughly 27% of them seen just once; the ten biggest clones take up approximately 7.7%. Material: blood. These receptors were taken from a woman in her 30s in good health. Each CDR3 is given with its conserved first and last residue. Each record gives: J gene, clone size, V gene, CDR3 protein. Only part of the rows carry a size: once, few, many, or a class if the clone is expanded.

J: TRBJ2-7
size: -
V: TRBV21-1
CDR3: CASSKDSYYEQYF

J: TRBJ1-5
size: -
V: TRBV10-2
CDR3: CASRNQAAQPQHF

J: TRBJ2-7
size: many
V: TRBV29-1
CDR3: CSVAGYGEQYF

J: TRBJ1-5
size: few
V: TRBV7-9
CDR3: CASSLSSGGKNQPQHF

J: TRBJ1-4
size: many
V: TRBV12-3/TRBV12-4
CDR3: CASSNPGQGSGKLFF

J: TRBJ1-5
size: -
V: TRBV20-1
CDR3: CSARDRTGVVNQPQHF

J: TRBJ1-3
size: few
V: TRBV27
CDR3: CASMITAQTGNTIYF

J: TRBJ2-4
size: few
V: TRBV27
CDR3: CASRGRGHKNIQYF

J: TRBJ2-6
size: many
V: TRBV6-6
CDR3: CASRTGTGPSGANVLTF

J: TRBJ2-5
size: -
V: TRBV20-1
CDR3: CSASPTGNGETQYF

J: TRBJ2-1
size: -
V: TRBV2
CDR3: CASSERVIYLLKRNEQFF

J: TRBJ2-1
size: many
V: TRBV29-1
CDR3: CSGARGNEQFF

J: TRBJ2-7
size: -
V: TRBV20-1
CDR3: CSARRDEQYF

J: TRBJ2-1
size: many
V: TRBV11-1
CDR3: CASSLLGQNYNEQFF

J: TRBJ2-1
size: -
V: TRBV29-1
CDR3: CSVVGSRRVNEQFF

J: TRBJ2-3
size: few
V: TRBV20-1
CDR3: CSASEYGTDTQYF

J: TRBJ2-3
size: few
V: TRBV3-1
CDR3: CASSQDRSPGADTQYF

J: TRBJ2-3
size: -
V: TRBV7-9
CDR3: CASSLGATGGRTDTQYF

J: TRBJ2-2
size: few
V: TRBV5-4
CDR3: CASSWTQGNTGELFF

J: TRBJ1-5
size: few
V: TRBV12-3/TRBV12-4
CDR3: CASSFIGQGDQPQHF

J: TRBJ2-2
size: few
V: TRBV29-1
CDR3: CSVRSGSTGELFF

J: TRBJ2-5
size: few
V: TRBV2
CDR3: CASSVREIEQYF

J: TRBJ2-7
size: many
V: TRBV6-5
CDR3: CASSYGTRRDYEQYF

J: TRBJ2-1
size: -
V: TRBV12-3/TRBV12-4
CDR3: CASRGLAADNEQFF

J: TRBJ1-1
size: -
V: TRBV4-3
CDR3: CASRQDPALSWGTEAFF

J: TRBJ2-1
size: many
V: TRBV7-2
CDR3: CASILGVSEQFF

J: TRBJ1-1
size: -
V: TRBV3-1
CDR3: CASSLAGFMNTEAFF

J: TRBJ1-1
size: few
V: TRBV7-2
CDR3: CAFGDRNTEAFF

J: TRBJ1-2
size: few
V: TRBV29-1
CDR3: CSVRIGLYGYTF

J: TRBJ2-7
size: few
V: TRBV12-3/TRBV12-4
CDR3: CASSLAGGPYGQYF

J: TRBJ1-1
size: -
V: TRBV6-1
CDR3: CASTNRRLGAFF

J: TRBJ1-5
size: -
V: TRBV7-2
CDR3: CASSFWDQPNQPQHF

J: TRBJ2-7
size: many
V: TRBV20-1
CDR3: CSAATPGTGSLGQYF

J: TRBJ2-5
size: many
V: TRBV27
CDR3: CASSFPGGQDQETQYF

J: TRBJ2-7
size: many
V: TRBV6-2/TRBV6-3
CDR3: CASSSPIYEQYF

J: TRBJ1-2
size: once
V: TRBV4-1
CDR3: CASSQDGVNYGYTF

J: TRBJ2-1
size: -
V: TRBV9
CDR3: CASSVQATGYNEQFF

J: TRBJ2-1
size: many
V: TRBV7-7
CDR3: CASSMTLANEQFF

J: TRBJ2-5
size: few
V: TRBV4-1
CDR3: CASSRVGLAETQYF

J: TRBJ1-4
size: -
V: TRBV30
CDR3: CAWSEDRDSEKLFF

J: TRBJ2-2
size: few
V: TRBV2
CDR3: CASKVTPNTGELFF

J: TRBJ2-7
size: few
V: TRBV5-5
CDR3: CASSSLGIYEQYF

J: TRBJ2-1
size: many
V: TRBV7-2
CDR3: CASSLSPTLAGGYNEQFF

J: TRBJ1-1
size: -
V: TRBV5-5
CDR3: CASSQATGNTEAFF

J: TRBJ2-7
size: -
V: TRBV6-1
CDR3: CASSGTTGAYEQYF

J: TRBJ1-4
size: -
V: TRBV12-3/TRBV12-4
CDR3: CASSLTQGPNEELFF

J: TRBJ2-1
size: few
V: TRBV27
CDR3: CASKQDRNNEQFF

J: TRBJ1-6
size: -
V: TRBV7-9
CDR3: CASSLGVARRGSLLHF